A single T cell receptor (beta chain) is shown here with its context. TCRdb derives one entry per CDR3 protein from the 5' RACE reads, leaving out DNA. Seen in this sample are some 150,000 distinct CDR3 sequences; the ten most common clones hold approximately 12%. This sample is drawn from a study of T cells expressing NK-cell markers. The sample taken for sequencing was blood T cells: a sorted CD56 or NKG2C T cell subset, CD4+ or CD8+ T cells, or bulk PBMC T cells (not recorded which). The clonotype was recovered from a man aged 18 to 30 in good health.

This CDR3 is CASYLRGTEAFF. This chain links TRBV7-9 with TRBJ1-1. Germline V CDR1 and CDR2: SEHNR, FQNEAQ (reference sequence). The CDR3 runs to 12 residues.